This T cell receptor beta chain stems from a study of shared clonotypes between healthy human individuals. As to this clone: What it recognizes is unknown.

CDR3 length: 14 residues. With 5 bases clipped from V and 7 bases from J, the junction kept 6 bases outside the gene matches. Germline CDR1 is LNHDA and CDR2 is SQIVND (reference sequence). An approximately 200 ng quantity of DNA, roughly 30,000 T cell genomes, went into the sorted-subset replicate PCRs. The table came from immunoSEQ multiplex PCR; TCRdb's copy has only in-frame clones and leaves some out. This sample has about 2.4 million clones, with roughly nine tenths found just once. Findings and caveats of the study: Among the subsets, naive ones generally showed larger estimated richness than memory ones.

Material for sequencing was naive CD4+ T cells sorted from blood. Subset reported: CD45RA+ positively selected. The receptor's source is a man aged 18 to 30 in good health. The chain links TRBV19 to TRBJ2-2; 8 bases agree with TRBD1. The CDR3 coding sequence is TGTGCCAGTAGTGAGCCAGGGGGCCTCGGGGAGCTGTTTTTT. It translates to CASSEPGGLGELFF.